These 26 T cell receptor beta chains came from one sample sequenced in a study of T cell responses to AZD1222 COVID-19 vaccine. Profiling relied on immunoSEQ multiplex PCR, and the TCRdb table lists in-frame clones only, not all of them. The sample includes about 220,000 clones, roughly 91% of them seen just once. The input for sequencing was peripheral blood, taken on day 0 of MenACWY control vaccination. All receptors derive from an adult in good health.

The chain joins TRBV25-1 to TRBJ1-2; a weak D match, TRBD1 (5 bases). Trimming shortened V by 5 bases and J by 4 bases, and 11 bases separated the two germline ends. The germline gives CDR1 MGHDK, CDR2 SYGVNS. The CDR3 runs 13 residues. CDR3 nucleotides: TGTGCCAGCAGTTTGCTAGGGGCCTATGGCTACACCTTC. This encodes CASSLLGAYGYTF.

The chain is built from TRBV6-5 and TRBJ1-4, with D perhaps TRBD1 (6 bases). V lost 6 bases, J lost 6 bases, and 14 bases lay in between. The germline V gene encodes CDR1 MNHEY and CDR2 SVGAGI. The CDR3 extends over 14 amino acids. CDR3 sequence (DNA): TGTGCCAGCAGCGGAGGGGGGTTGGATGAAAAACTGTTTTTT. Translating gives CASSGGGLDEKLFF.

The chain is built from TRBV20-1 and TRBJ1-1; D unresolved. There are 13 residues in the CDR3. The germline V gene encodes CDR1 DFQATT and CDR2 SNEGSKA (reference sequence). With 3 bases removed from V and 0 bases from J, the gap between germline ends came to 8 bases. The CDR3 DNA reads as TGCAGTGCTAGTCCGCGGGTGAACACTGAAGCTTTCTTT. Its translation is CSASPRVNTEAFF.

This rearrangement joins TRBV6-7 to TRBJ2-7, with D possibly matching TRBD2 (5 bases). TRBV6-7 is noted as an ORF with a role that remains uncertain. Trimming pared 4 bases from V and 6 bases from J, leaving 16 bases between. The CDR3 is 14 residues long. The CDR3 DNA reads TGTGCCAGCAGTTTCTTTACGGGGTGTGGCGAGCAGTACTTC. Translated: CASSFFTGCGEQYF.

This rearrangement joins TRBV30 to TRBJ1-2; TRBD1 might be the D (6 bases). V was trimmed by 1 base and J by 8 bases, leaving 14 bases between them. This CDR3 contains 13 residues. Germline V gives CDR1 GTSNPN, CDR2 SVGIG (reference sequence). CDR3 in DNA: TGTGCCTGGAGTGGATGGGGGGCCGGGGGCTACACCTTC. Translating it yields CAWSGWGAGGYTF.

The V gene is TRBV5-8, the J gene TRBJ1-6; no clear D gene. This CDR3 comprises 17 residues. CDR1 SGHTS and CDR2 YDEGEE come from the germline V gene. V was clipped by 4 bases and J by 2 bases, with 16 bases between them. CDR3 coding DNA: TGTGCCAGCAGCAACGACCCAGACGGCACCTATAATTCACCCCTCCACTTT. It encodes CASSNDPDGTYNSPLHF.

The CDR3 region is CASSLMRGWAYGYTF. CDR3 coding DNA: TGTGCCAGCAGCCTCATGCGGGGCTGGGCCTATGGCTACACCTTC. V and J are TRBV11-2 and TRBJ1-2; D possibly corresponds to TRBD1 (5 bases). V lost 5 bases and J 4 bases, leaving 17 bases between the germline ends. Germline V CDR1 and CDR2: SGHAT, FQNNGV. The CDR3 length is 15 residues.

V and J are TRBV19 and TRBJ1-2; D not certain. V dropped 3 bases and J dropped 0 bases, with 17 bases sitting between them. CDR1 and CDR2 (germline): LNHDA, SQIVND (reference sequence). This CDR3 contains 17 residues. The CDR3 DNA reads as TGTGCCAGTAGTATTTGGCCGGGCGTGGTTGCTAACTATGGCTACACCTTC. Protein sequence: CASSIWPGVVANYGYTF.

The CDR3 nucleotides are TGTGCCATGACAGGGGCATTGAACACTGAAGCTTTCTTT. This gives the protein CAMTGALNTEAFF. The rearrangement links TRBV6-5 to TRBJ1-1; 8 nucleotides agree with TRBD1. The CDR3 consists of 13 residues. Trimming took 10 bases from V and 0 from J; bases not matched to a gene: 4. Germline V gives CDR1 MNHEY, CDR2 SVGAGI.

The chain links TRBV7-2 to TRBJ1-2; maybe TRBD1 (6 bases). The CDR3 is 13 residues long. Germline assignment: CDR1 SGHTA and CDR2 FQGNSA. Trimming left V 3 bases short and J 7 bases short, with 12 bases between. This chain's CDR3 is CASSFTGRAGYTF. The CDR3 DNA is TGTGCCAGCAGCTTTACAGGGCGAGCTGGCTACACCTTC.

The V call is TRBV19, the J call TRBJ2-6; TRBD2 aligns across 16 bases. Trimming at V came to 1 base and at J to 2 bases, leaving 5 bases not matched to a gene. Germline V gene lookup returns CDR1 LNHDA and CDR2 SQIVND (reference sequence). This CDR3 contains 20 residues. In nucleotides, the CDR3 is TGTGCCAGTAGTATAGTCGGGACTAGCGGGGGGGTACCTGGGGCCAACGTCCTGACTTTC. Its protein product is CASSIVGTSGGVPGANVLTF. Full variable domain (remainder filled in from reference TRBV19 and TRBJ2-6): DGGITQSPKYLFRKEGQNVTLSCEQNLNHDAMYWYRQDPGQGLRLIYYSQIVNDFQKGDIAEGYSVSREKKESFPLTVTSAQKNPTAFYLCASSIVGTSGGVPGANVLTFGAGSRLTVL.

The V and J genes are TRBV5-1 and TRBJ2-1, with D tentatively TRBD2 (7 bases). The CDR3 consists of 13 residues. Germline loops: CDR1 SGHRS, CDR2 YFSETQ. Trimming stripped 7 bases from V and 6 bases from J, with 14 bases between. CDR3 in DNA: TGCGCCAGCGGTGAAGGGGGGGTCAATGAGCAGTTCTTC. Its protein is CASGEGGVNEQFF.

The V and J genes are TRBV6-2 or TRBV6-3 and TRBJ1-2; D not resolved. Looked up from germline, CDR1 is MNHEY and CDR2 is SVGEGT. The CDR3 loop spans 14 amino acids. The V end lost 4 bases, the J end lost 0 bases, and 9 bases lay between the germline ends. In nucleotides, the CDR3 is TGTGCCAGCAGTTCGCCGAAAACTAACTATGGCTACACCTTC. Residues: CASSSPKTNYGYTF.

The J gene is TRBJ1-1, the V gene TRBV19; 7 bases fit TRBD1. J gave up 5 bases and V 6 bases, and 15 bases lay outside the gene matches. The CDR3 runs 16 residues. CDR1 is LNHDA and CDR2 is SQIVND in the germline V gene (reference sequence). CDR3 coding DNA: TGTGCCAGTAGCCGGTCAAACAGGGGAGGAAAGACTGAAGCTTTCTTT. Protein: CASSRSNRGGKTEAFF. Supplemented by reference TRBV19 and TRBJ1-1, the full variable domain reads DGGITQSPKYLFRKEGQNVTLSCEQNLNHDAMYWYRQDPGQGLRLIYYSQIVNDFQKGDIAEGYSVSREKKESFPLTVTSAQKNPTAFYLCASSRSNRGGKTEAFFGQGTRLTVV.

Points on this clone: The sample carries other DNA sequences with the same CDR3. V is TRBV3-1 (or the pseudogene TRBV3-2) and J is TRBJ1-1; D call uncertain. The V and J ends lost 1 base and 1 base respectively, with 4 bases between them. Looked up from germline, CDR1 is LGHDT and CDR2 is YNNKEL (reference sequence). The CDR3 is 13 residues long. CDR3 region: CASSQVRNTEAFF. The DNA of the CDR3 is TGTGCCAGCAGCCAAGTCAGGAACACTGAAGCTTTCTTT.

The chain carries TRBV6-6 and TRBJ2-2, with 10 nucleotides matching TRBD1. The V gene's germline CDR1 is MNHNY and CDR2 SVGAGI (reference sequence). With V trimmed by 5 bases and J by 3 bases, 6 bases remained unmatched. The CDR3 loop spans 16 amino acids. The CDR3 coding sequence is TGTGCCAGCAGTCCCTGGGGACAGGGGTACACCGGGGAGCTGTTTTTT. Protein product: CASSPWGQGYTGELFF.

The J gene is TRBJ1-2, the V gene TRBV3-1 (or the pseudogene TRBV3-2), with 7 nucleotides matching TRBD1. J was trimmed by 7 bases and V by 4 bases; bases with no gene match: 3. The germline V gene has CDR1 LGHDT and CDR2 YNNKEL (reference sequence). This CDR3 contains 12 residues. CDR3 sequence (DNA): TGTGCCAGCAGCCTCCGACAGGGTGGCTACACCTTC. It encodes CASSLRQGGYTF.

This rearrangement joins TRBV5-8 to TRBJ2-3; no reliable D call. V gave up 4 bases and J gave up 1 base, with 16 bases separating them. Looked up from germline, CDR1 is SGHTS and CDR2 is YDEGEE. This CDR3 is built from 16 residues. The CDR3 loop is CASSNFGDLGTDTQYF. CDR3 sequence (DNA): TGTGCCAGCAGCAATTTTGGAGACCTTGGCACAGATACGCAGTATTTT. Drawing the rest from reference TRBV5-8 and TRBJ2-3, the complete variable domain is EAGVTQSPTHLIKTRGQQATLRCSPISGHTSVYWYQQALGLGLQFLLWYDEGEERNRGNFPPRFSGRQFPNYSSELNVNALELEDSALYLCASSNFGDLGTDTQYFGPGTRLTVL.

This clone was detected once. The chain has TRBV19 and TRBJ2-5; 8 bases fit TRBD2. The CDR3 loop spans 15 amino acids. With V trimmed by 11 bases and J by 7 bases, 18 bases remained unmatched. Germline CDR1 is LNHDA and CDR2 is SQIVND (reference sequence). CDR3 DNA: TGTGCCCGGGGGGGCGGGGCGCGCACTCGGTGGACCCAGTACTTC. This gives the protein CARGGGARTRWTQYF.

This sequence joins TRBV30 and TRBJ2-7; D is unresolved. CDR3 size: 16 residues. Germline lookup yields CDR1 GTSNPN and CDR2 SVGIG (reference sequence). Trimming removed 4 bases at V and 2 bases at J, with 21 bases between. The CDR3 sequence is CAWKITPNSPTYEQYF. CDR3 nucleotides: TGTGCCTGGAAGATAACTCCAAACAGCCCCACCTACGAGCAGTACTTC. Full variable domain (outside the CDR3, taken from reference TRBV30 and TRBJ2-7): SQTIHQWPATLVQPVGSPLSLECTVEGTSNPNLYWYRQAAGRGLQLLFYSVGIGQISSEVPQNLSASRPQDRQFILSSKKLLLSDSGFYLCAWKITPNSPTYEQYFGPGTRLTVT.

This chain joins TRBV6-5 and TRBJ1-3; TRBD1 aligns across 10 bases. The CDR3 loop spans 15 amino acids. Germline assignment: CDR1 MNHEY and CDR2 SVGAGI. The V segment lost 6 bases and the J segment 3 bases; nucleotides outside the gene matches: 5. CDR3 region: CASRDRGKIGNTIYF. The DNA of the CDR3 is TGTGCCAGCAGGGACAGGGGGAAGATTGGAAACACCATATATTTT.

The CDR3 here is CASSQVAGWTEAFF. DNA of the CDR3: TGTGCCAGCAGCCAAGTAGCCGGTTGGACTGAAGCTTTCTTT. The gene calls are TRBV3-1 (or the pseudogene TRBV3-2) and TRBJ1-1; the D is unclear. Trimming took 1 base from V and 5 from J, leaving 11 bases between them. Looked up from germline, CDR1 is LGHDT and CDR2 is YNNKEL (reference sequence). CDR3 length: 14 amino acids.

V and J are TRBV7-6 and TRBJ2-2, with a weak D call TRBD1 (5 bases). The CDR3 runs to 14 residues. The ends were cut back, 7 bases at V and 0 bases at J, with 9 bases in the middle. The germline V gene encodes CDR1 SGHVS and CDR2 FNYEAQ. CDR3 sequence reads: CASTLGPNTGELFF. CDR3 bases: TGTGCCAGCACCTTGGGGCCGAACACCGGGGAGCTGTTTTTT.

This clone came up once. The chain recombines TRBV30 with TRBJ2-7, with 7 nucleotides matching TRBD2. The germline V gene encodes CDR1 GTSNPN and CDR2 SVGIG (reference sequence). The CDR3 runs to 14 residues. V shed 2 bases and J 0 bases; nucleotides not matched to a gene: 4. CDR3 in DNA: TGTGCCTGGAGTAACGGGGGGTCCTCCTACGAGCAGTACTTC. Residues: CAWSNGGSSYEQYF.

The chain is built from TRBV11-3 and TRBJ2-5; D not certain. This CDR3 has 14 residues. Trimming pared 5 bases from V and 5 bases from J, leaving 15 bases between. The germline gives CDR1 SGHNT, CDR2 YENEEA. The CDR3 DNA reads TGTGCCAGCAGCGCCGGCCCTTATGCGGAGACCCAGTACTTC. The encoded protein is CASSAGPYAETQYF. The complete variable domain, with remaining parts taken from reference TRBV11-3 and TRBJ2-5, reads EAGVVQSPRYKIIEKKQPVAFWCNPISGHNTLYWYLQNLGQGPELLIRYENEEAVDDSQLPKDRFSAERLKGVDSTLKIQPAELGDSAVYLCASSAGPYAETQYFGPGTRLLVL.

This chain uses TRBV13 with TRBJ2-7; 10 nucleotides agree with TRBD2. The CDR3 is 14 residues long. Trimming at V came to 6 bases and at J to 0 bases, leaving 2 bases not matched to a gene. Germline V gene data show CDR1 as PRHDT and CDR2 as FYEKMQ (reference sequence). This CDR3 reads CASRPSGGSYEQYF. For the CDR3, the DNA is TGTGCCAGCAGGCCTAGCGGGGGCTCCTACGAGCAGTACTTC.